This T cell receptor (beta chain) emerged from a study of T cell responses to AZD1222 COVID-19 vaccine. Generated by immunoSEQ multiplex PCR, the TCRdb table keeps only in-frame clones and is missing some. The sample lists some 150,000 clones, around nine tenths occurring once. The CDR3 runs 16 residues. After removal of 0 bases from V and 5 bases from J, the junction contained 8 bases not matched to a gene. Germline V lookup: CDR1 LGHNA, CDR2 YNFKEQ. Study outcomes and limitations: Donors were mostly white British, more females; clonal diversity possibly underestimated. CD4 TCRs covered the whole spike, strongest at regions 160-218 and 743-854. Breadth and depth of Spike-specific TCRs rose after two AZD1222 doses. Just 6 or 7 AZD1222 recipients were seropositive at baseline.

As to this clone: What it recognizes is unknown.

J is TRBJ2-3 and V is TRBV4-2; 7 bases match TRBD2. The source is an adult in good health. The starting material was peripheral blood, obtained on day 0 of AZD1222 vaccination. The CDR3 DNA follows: TGTGCCAGCAGCCAAGAATGGACTAGAAGGGAAGATACGCAGTATTTT. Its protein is CASSQEWTRREDTQYF.